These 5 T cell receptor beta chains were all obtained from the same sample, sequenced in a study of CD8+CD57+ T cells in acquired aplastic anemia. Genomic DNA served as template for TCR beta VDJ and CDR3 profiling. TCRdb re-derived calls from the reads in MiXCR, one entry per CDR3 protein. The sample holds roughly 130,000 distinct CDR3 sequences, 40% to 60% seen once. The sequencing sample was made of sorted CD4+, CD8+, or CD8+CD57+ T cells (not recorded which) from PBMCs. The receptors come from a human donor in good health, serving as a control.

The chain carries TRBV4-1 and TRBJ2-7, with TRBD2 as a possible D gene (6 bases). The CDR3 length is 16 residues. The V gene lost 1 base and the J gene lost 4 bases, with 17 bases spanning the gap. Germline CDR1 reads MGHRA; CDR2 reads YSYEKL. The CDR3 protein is CASSQVSGVEDYEQYF. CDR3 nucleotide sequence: TGCGCCAGCAGCCAAGTCTCGGGGGTTGAGGATTACGAGCAGTACTTC.

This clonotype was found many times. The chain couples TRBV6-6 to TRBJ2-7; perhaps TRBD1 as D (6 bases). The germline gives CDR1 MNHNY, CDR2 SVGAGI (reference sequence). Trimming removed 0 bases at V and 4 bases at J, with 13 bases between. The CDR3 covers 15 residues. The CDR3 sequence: CASSYSQGRGYEQYF. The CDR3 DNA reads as TGTGCCAGCAGTTACTCCCAGGGGCGCGGGTACGAGCAGTACTTC.

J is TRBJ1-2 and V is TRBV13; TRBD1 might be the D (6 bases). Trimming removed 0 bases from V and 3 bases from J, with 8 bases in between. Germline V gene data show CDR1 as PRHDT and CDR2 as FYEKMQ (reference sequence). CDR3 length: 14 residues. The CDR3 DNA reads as TGTGCCAGCAGCTTAGGCCGGACAGACTATGGCTACACCTTC. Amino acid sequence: CASSLGRTDYGYTF.

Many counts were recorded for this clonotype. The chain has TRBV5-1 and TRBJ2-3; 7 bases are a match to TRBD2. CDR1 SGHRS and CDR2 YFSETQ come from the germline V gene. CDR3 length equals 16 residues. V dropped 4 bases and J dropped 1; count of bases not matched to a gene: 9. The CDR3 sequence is CASSKDTSAGTDTQYF. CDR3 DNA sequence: TGCGCCAGCAGCAAAGATACTAGCGCTGGCACAGATACGCAGTATTTT.

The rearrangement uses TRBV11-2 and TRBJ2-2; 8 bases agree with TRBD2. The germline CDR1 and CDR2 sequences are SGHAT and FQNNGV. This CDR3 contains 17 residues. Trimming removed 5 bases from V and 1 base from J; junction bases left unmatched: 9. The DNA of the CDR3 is TGTGCCAGCAGCCCCCCGGCGGGGGGCCTGAACACCGGGGAGCTGTTTTTT. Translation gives CASSPPAGGLNTGELFF.